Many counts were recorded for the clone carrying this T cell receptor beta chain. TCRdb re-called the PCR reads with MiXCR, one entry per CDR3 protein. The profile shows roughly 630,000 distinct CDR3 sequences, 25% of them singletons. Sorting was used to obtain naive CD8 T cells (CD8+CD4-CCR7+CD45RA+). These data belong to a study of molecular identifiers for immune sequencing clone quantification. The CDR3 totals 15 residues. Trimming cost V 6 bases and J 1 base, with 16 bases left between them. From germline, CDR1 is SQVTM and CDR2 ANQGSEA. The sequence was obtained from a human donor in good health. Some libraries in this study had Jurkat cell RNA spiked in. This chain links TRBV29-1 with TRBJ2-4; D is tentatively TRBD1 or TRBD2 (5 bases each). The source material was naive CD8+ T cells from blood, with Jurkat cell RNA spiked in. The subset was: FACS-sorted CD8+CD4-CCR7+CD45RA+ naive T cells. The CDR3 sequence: CSVRGVASAKNIQYF. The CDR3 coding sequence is TGCAGCGTAAGAGGGGTGGCCTCGGCCAAAAACATTCAGTACTTC. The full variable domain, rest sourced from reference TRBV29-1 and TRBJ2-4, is SAVISQKPSRDICQRGTSLTIQCQVDSQVTMMFWYRQQPGQSLTLIATANQGSEATYESGFVIDKFPISRPNLTFSTLTVSNMSPEDSSIYLCSVRGVASAKNIQYFGAGTRLSVL.